This entry lists 4 T cell receptor beta chains sequenced from one sample in a study of blood T cells in healthy people across ages. With a J-beta primer mix and a sample-barcoded 5' primer, a second PCR ran about 7 to 12 cycles. Using its own MiXCR run on the 5' RACE reads, TCRdb lists one record per CDR3 protein. The sample includes 550,000 to 650,000 distinct CDR3 sequences, about 28% of them seen just once. A further study also used this sample, focusing on T cells of mothers and their children.

The sequenced material came from blood. The receptors here all came from a boy between 2 and 10 years old in good health.

This clonotype was counted between two and nine times. The V and J genes are TRBV20-1 and TRBJ2-1; TRBD2 matches at 16 bases. Germline CDR1 reads DFQATT; CDR2 reads SNEGSKA (reference sequence). This CDR3 is built from 17 residues. After removal of 1 base from V and 4 bases from J, the junction contained 4 bases not matched to a gene. The CDR3 spells CSARAGLAGGRYNEQFF. DNA of the CDR3: TGCAGTGCTAGAGCGGGACTAGCGGGGGGGAGATACAATGAGCAGTTCTTC.

This CDR3 reads CASSLENWGTEAFF. The CDR3 DNA sequence: TGCGCCAGCAGCTTGGAGAACTGGGGGACTGAAGCTTTCTTT. The V gene is TRBV5-1, the J gene TRBJ1-1; tentative D call: TRBD1 (5 bases). Between the trimmed V and J ends, which lost 0 bases and 5 bases, there was a span of 11 bases. The CDR3 is made up of 14 amino acids. Germline V gives CDR1 SGHRS, CDR2 YFSETQ.

The chain uses TRBV29-1 and TRBJ2-1; D gene ambiguous. CDR3 length equals 13 residues. V was trimmed by 7 bases and J by 1 base, leaving 11 bases between them. Germline V lookup: CDR1 SQVTM, CDR2 ANQGSEA. The CDR3 loop reads CSALRPSYNEQFF. CDR3 nucleotide sequence: TGCAGCGCCCTACGGCCGTCCTACAATGAGCAGTTCTTC.

V usage is TRBV20-1 and J usage is TRBJ1-5; D is possibly TRBD1 (6 bases). The CDR3 spans 13 residues. Between the trimmed V and J ends, which lost 4 bases and 6 bases, there was a span of 13 bases. Germline values: CDR1 DFQATT, CDR2 SNEGSKA (reference sequence). The CDR3 here is CSAMQQGFQPQHF. DNA for the CDR3: TGCAGTGCTATGCAACAGGGTTTTCAGCCCCAGCATTTT.